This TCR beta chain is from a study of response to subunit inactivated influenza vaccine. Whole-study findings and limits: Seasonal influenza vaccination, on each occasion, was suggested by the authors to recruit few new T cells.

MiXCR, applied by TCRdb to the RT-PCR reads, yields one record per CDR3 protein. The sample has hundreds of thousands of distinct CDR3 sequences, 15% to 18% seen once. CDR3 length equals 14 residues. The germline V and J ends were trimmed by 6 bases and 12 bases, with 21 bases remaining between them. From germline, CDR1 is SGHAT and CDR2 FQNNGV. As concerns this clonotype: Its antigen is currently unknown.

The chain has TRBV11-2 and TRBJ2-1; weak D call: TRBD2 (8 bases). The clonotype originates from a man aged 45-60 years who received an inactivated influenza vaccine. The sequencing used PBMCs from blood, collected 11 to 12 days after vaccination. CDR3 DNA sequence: TGTGCCAGCAGAGGACTAGCAGGGGGGGCGGGGCAGTTCTTC. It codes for CASRGLAGGAGQFF.